The present entry profiles one TCR beta chain with its context. This entry comes from a study of blood T cell repertoires in COVID-19. Study-level background: Researchers got acute and convalescent COVID-19 samples from the United States, Italy and Spain. Sample material is recorded as cDNA or gDNA derived from T cells, B-cell-depleted T cells, or PBMCs.

Losses at the gene ends were 5 bases for V and 9 bases for J; bases not matched to a gene: 8. Per the germline V gene, CDR1 is SGDLS and CDR2 is YYNGEE. The CDR3 contains 14 residues. Generated by immunoSEQ multiplex PCR, the TCRdb table keeps only in-frame clones and is missing some. Of over 150,000 clones listed, roughly 91% are singletons. This chain links TRBV9 with TRBJ1-6; 7 bases are shared with TRBD1. The specimen was peripheral blood. The source of this sequence is a man aged 50 or older who had recovered from COVID-19. CDR3: CASSYTGAGSPLHF. In DNA, the CDR3 is TGTGCCAGCAGTTATACAGGGGCGGGTTCACCCCTCCACTTT.